A single sample is the source of the 30 T cell receptor beta chains below, sequenced in a study of blood T cell repertoires in COVID-19. Clones were sequenced by immunoSEQ multiplex PCR, and TCRdb holds only the in-frame ones, with some missing. The sample holds roughly 360,000 clones, roughly four fifths seen once. Material: PBMCs or T cells enriched from blood (not recorded which). The source of these receptors is a woman aged 50 to 65 who had recovered from COVID-19.

This clone was detected once. J is TRBJ1-1 and V is TRBV5-1; D possibly corresponds to TRBD1 (5 bases). There are 13 residues in the CDR3. The V end was cut by 4 bases, the J end by 4 bases, with 11 bases between. Germline V lookup: CDR1 SGHRS, CDR2 YFSETQ. The CDR3 nucleotides read TGCGCCAGCAGCCCTAGGGGAGGCACTGAAGCTTTCTTT. Its translation: CASSPRGGTEAFF.

The chain links TRBV5-4 to TRBJ1-2, with D perhaps matching TRBD1 (5 bases). The V gene lost 6 bases and the J gene lost 4 bases, with 13 bases spanning the gap. The CDR3 has 13 amino acids. Germline V gives CDR1 SGHNT, CDR2 YYREEE (reference sequence). CDR3 loop: CASTIDSLYGYTF. In nucleotides, the CDR3 is TGTGCCAGCACCATTGACAGTCTCTATGGCTACACCTTC.

This chain uses TRBV30 with TRBJ2-7; tentative D call: TRBD1 (5 bases). CDR3 length equals 13 residues. Deletions cut 0 bases from V and 7 bases from J, with 13 bases between. CDR1 and CDR2 from the germline V gene are GTSNPN and SVGIG (reference sequence). The CDR3 sequence is CAWSVSGMGEQYF. The CDR3 nucleotides are TGTGCCTGGAGTGTGTCAGGGATGGGGGAGCAGTACTTC.

The sample holds one count of this clone. As DNA, the CDR3 is TGTGCCAGCAGCCGGGACGGGAGTTCACCCCTCCACTTT. This encodes CASSRDGSSPLHF. The V gene is TRBV12-3 or TRBV12-4, the J gene TRBJ1-6; the D gene is possibly TRBD1 (5 bases). The CDR3 extends over 13 amino acids. V was clipped by 6 bases and J by 9 bases, with 12 bases between them.

Regarding this clone: At one end, the junction sequence differs from germline, possibly due to a read error. The rearrangement links TRBV7-8 to TRBJ2-3; 8 bases agree with TRBD1. The CDR3 totals 12 residues. From germline, CDR1 is SGHVS and CDR2 FQNEAQ. CDR3 DNA sequence: TGTGCCAGCAGCTTAGGGGCGGGACAGGCGAATTTT. Amino acids: CASSLGAGQANF.

The chain joins TRBV28 to TRBJ2-1; D is unclear. V lost 8 bases, J lost 4 bases, and 12 bases lay in between. The CDR3 runs to 13 residues. CDR1 is MDHEN and CDR2 is SYDVKM in the germline V gene. The CDR3 region is CASRSPPYNEQFF. The CDR3 DNA follows: TGTGCCAGCCGTAGCCCACCTTACAATGAGCAGTTCTTC.

The CDR3, as DNA: TGTGCCAGCACCCGACATACGAACACTGAAGCTTTCTTT. It yields the protein CASTRHTNTEAFF. This chain joins TRBV6-5 and TRBJ1-1; D gene ambiguous. Trimming shortened V by 7 bases and J by 1 base, and 10 bases separated the two germline ends. This CDR3 region has 13 residues. Germline V CDR1 and CDR2: MNHEY, SVGAGI.

The V gene is TRBV19, the J gene TRBJ1-2; no reliable D call. This CDR3 contains 15 residues. V was cut by 4 bases and J by 2 bases, with 14 bases left in between. CDR1 is LNHDA, CDR2 SQIVND, per germline (reference sequence). The CDR3 sequence is CASSRAARINYGYTF. The DNA of the CDR3 is TGTGCCAGTAGTAGGGCAGCCCGTATAAACTATGGCTACACCTTC.

The chain has TRBV30 and TRBJ1-2, with D hard to call. Germline CDR1 is GTSNPN and CDR2 is SVGIG (reference sequence). Trimming shortened V by 5 bases and J by 6 bases, and 10 bases separated the two germline ends. The CDR3 runs 11 residues. Here the CDR3 reads CAWGVSNGYTF. CDR3 DNA sequence: TGTGCCTGGGGCGTATCTAATGGCTACACCTTC.

The chain links TRBV7-3 to TRBJ2-1, with TRBD1 matching over 8 bases. The CDR3 contains 15 residues. Germline CDR1 and CDR2: SGHTA and FQGTGA. V lost 4 bases and J lost 3; bases outside the gene matches: 5. In nucleotides, the CDR3 is TGTGCCAGCAGCTACGACAGGGGTCGCTACAATGAGCAGTTCTTC. This gives the protein CASSYDRGRYNEQFF. The entire variable domain, with the rest obtained from reference TRBV7-3 and TRBJ2-1, is as follows: GAGVSQTPSNKVTEKGKYVELRCDPISGHTALYWYRQSLGQGPEFLIYFQGTGAADDSGLPNDRFFAVRPEGSVSTLKIQRTERGDSAVYLCASSYDRGRYNEQFFGPGTRLTVL.

The chain combines TRBV7-2 with TRBJ2-3; D is unresolved. Deletions cut 2 bases from V and 2 bases from J, with 8 bases between. The CDR3 consists of 14 residues. Per the germline V gene, CDR1 is SGHTA and CDR2 is FQGNSA. CDR3 sequence: CASSLFAITDTQYF. DNA for the CDR3: TGTGCCAGCAGCTTATTTGCGATCACAGATACGCAGTATTTT.

The count of this clone is one. This rearrangement joins TRBV5-5 to TRBJ1-1; D is undetermined. The length of the CDR3 is 13 residues. Trimming removed 0 bases from V and 5 bases from J, with 8 bases in between. Per germline, CDR1 SGHKS and CDR2 YYEKEE (reference sequence). The CDR3 spells CASSLGTGTEAFF. CDR3 bases: TGTGCCAGCAGCTTGGGGACGGGAACTGAAGCTTTCTTT.

This chain links TRBV4-3 with TRBJ2-2; 11 nucleotides agree with TRBD2. With 3 bases clipped from V and 5 bases from J, the junction kept 8 bases outside the gene matches. Looked up from germline, CDR1 is LGHNA and CDR2 is YSLEER. The CDR3 runs to 17 residues. The CDR3 sequence is CASSQPTSGSWTGELFF. In nucleotides, the CDR3 is TGCGCCAGCAGCCAGCCTACTAGCGGGAGTTGGACCGGGGAGCTGTTTTTT.

Note on this clone: Distinct nucleotide sequences in the sample also encode this CDR3. The chain employs TRBV30 and TRBJ1-6; 8 bases are a match to TRBD1. The CDR3 is made up of 14 amino acids. The germline V gene has CDR1 GTSNPN and CDR2 SVGIG (reference sequence). J gave up 9 bases and V 0 bases, and 4 bases lay outside the gene matches. The CDR3 DNA sequence: TGTGCCTGGAGTGTACAGGGGGGAGGTTCACCCCTCCACTTT. This translates into CAWSVQGGGSPLHF.

This clone showed up just once. The chain couples TRBV9 to TRBJ1-2; 9 positions match TRBD1. This CDR3 region has 15 residues. Looked up from germline, CDR1 is SGDLS and CDR2 is YYNGEE. Trimming took 3 bases from V and 5 from J; bases not matched to a gene: 8. The DNA for the CDR3 is TGTGCCAGCAGCGGTGGACAGGGGAGTGGTTATGGCTACACCTTC. It codes for CASSGGQGSGYGYTF.

The gene calls are TRBV7-3 and TRBJ2-5, with a tentative D call TRBD1 (7 bases). In germline, CDR1 is SGHTA, CDR2 FQGTGA. The CDR3 contains 14 residues. V lost 0 bases and J 7 bases, leaving 12 bases between the germline ends. The CDR3 sequence is CASSLTGGGGTQYF. DNA of the CDR3: TGTGCCAGCAGCTTAACTGGAGGGGGCGGGACCCAGTACTTC.

This clone showed up just once. This sample also contains other DNA sequences that code for the same CDR3. This chain uses TRBV6-5 with TRBJ2-7; the D is unclear. With 4 bases removed from V and 3 bases from J, the gap between germline ends came to 4 bases. The CDR3 spans 11 residues. CDR1 and CDR2 from the germline V gene are MNHEY and SVGAGI. CDR3 sequence: CASSSVYEQYF. The DNA of the CDR3 is TGTGCCAGCAGTTCCGTCTACGAGCAGTACTTC.

The V gene is TRBV18, the J gene TRBJ1-1; D gene ambiguous. Trimming pared 2 bases from V and 0 bases from J, leaving 19 bases between. Germline V gene sequence: CDR1 KGHSH, CDR2 LQKENI. CDR3 length: 18 residues. CDR3 in DNA: TGTGCCAGCTCACCAAGGAGTGCGACTGGGAGAATGAACACTGAAGCTTTCTTT. Its protein is CASSPRSATGRMNTEAFF. The full variable domain, in which reference TRBV18 and TRBJ1-1 provide the parts outside the CDR3, is NAGVMQNPRHLVRRRGQEARLRCSPMKGHSHVYWYRQLPEEGLKFMVYLQKENIIDESGMPKERFSAEFPKEGPSILRIQQVVRGDSAAYFCASSPRSATGRMNTEAFFGQGTRLTVV.

The J gene is TRBJ2-5, the V gene TRBV5-1, with 10 bases identical to TRBD2. After removal of 0 bases from V and 5 bases from J, the junction contained 4 bases not matched to a gene. This CDR3 spans 15 amino acids. The germline gives CDR1 SGHRS, CDR2 YFSETQ. CDR3 nucleotide sequence: TGCGCCAGCAGCTTGGGGGCTAGCGGGAGTGAGACCCAGTACTTC. It is translated as CASSLGASGSETQYF.

The J gene is TRBJ1-2, the V gene TRBV4-2; 7 bases match TRBD1. Germline CDR1 LGHNA, CDR2 YNFKEQ. The CDR3 loop spans 18 amino acids. The V and J ends lost 0 bases and 0 bases, in that order; junction bases with no gene match: 10. CDR3 coding DNA: TGTGCCAGCAGCCAAGATCCAAATCCAGGGGGTGCTAACTATGGCTACACCTTC. The encoded protein is CASSQDPNPGGANYGYTF.

This chain links TRBV7-2 with TRBJ2-7, with D uncertain. The ends were cut back, 1 base at V and 5 bases at J, with 9 bases in the middle. Looked up from germline, CDR1 is SGHTA and CDR2 is FQGNSA. CDR3 length: 13 amino acids. Here the CDR3 reads CASSLVRSNEQYF. CDR3 coding DNA: TGTGCCAGCAGCTTAGTACGGAGCAACGAGCAGTACTTC.

This clone was seen a single time. The V gene is TRBV6-5, the J gene TRBJ2-5; D uncertain. Per germline, CDR1 MNHEY and CDR2 SVGAGI. Trimming stripped 6 bases from V and 0 bases from J, with 8 bases between. This CDR3 has 13 amino acids. Written as DNA, the CDR3 is TGTGCCAGCAGCCTGAACTACCAAGAGACCCAGTACTTC. This encodes CASSLNYQETQYF.

This rearrangement joins TRBV27 to TRBJ1-6; TRBD1 matches 7 bases. The CDR3 length is 17 residues. V trimming: 3 bases; J trimming: 7 bases; junction bases outside the gene matches: 12. Germline loops: CDR1 MNHEY, CDR2 SMNVEV (reference sequence). The CDR3 region is CASSLEGQYHVNSPLHF. In DNA form, the CDR3 reads TGTGCCAGCAGTTTGGAGGGACAGTACCATGTAAATTCACCCCTCCACTTT.

Only one count was recorded for this clone. The rearrangement links TRBV6-6 to TRBJ1-2, with D perhaps matching TRBD1 (6 bases). Deletions cut 6 bases from V and 4 bases from J, with 15 bases between. CDR1 and CDR2 from the germline V gene are MNHNY and SVGAGI (reference sequence). This CDR3 spans 14 amino acids. CDR3 nucleotide sequence: TGTGCCAGCAGATTACAGGGTTGGGGCTATGGCTACACCTTC. The encoded protein is CASRLQGWGYGYTF.

This chain joins TRBV7-2 and TRBJ2-3, with D possibly being TRBD2 (5 bases). The ends were cut back, 8 bases at V and 0 bases at J, with 9 bases in the middle. This CDR3 region has 13 residues. The germline CDR1 and CDR2 sequences are SGHTA and FQGNSA. This chain's CDR3 is CASGLVSTDTQYF. The CDR3 nucleotides are TGTGCCAGCGGACTCGTTAGCACAGATACGCAGTATTTT.

The chain has TRBV11-3 and TRBJ2-1; 7 bases match TRBD2. Germline loops: CDR1 SGHNT, CDR2 YENEEA. The CDR3 sequence is 12 residues long. With 4 bases clipped from V and 10 bases from J, the junction kept 4 bases outside the gene matches. Here the CDR3 DNA reads TGTGCCAGCAGCTGGGGGGGAGGGGAGCAGTTCTTC. It is translated as CASSWGGGEQFF.

The chain has TRBV6-1 and TRBJ1-6; 8 positions match TRBD1. With V trimmed by 2 bases and J by 10 bases, 7 bases remained unmatched. CDR1 and CDR2 (germline): MNHNS, SASEGT. This CDR3 region has 15 residues. For the CDR3, the DNA is TGTGCCAGCAGTGAACATCAGGGGGCGGGATCACCCCTCCACTTT. Its protein product is CASSEHQGAGSPLHF.

The gene calls are TRBV5-1 and TRBJ1-4; 10 bases fit TRBD1. This CDR3 has 17 amino acids. Trimming took 3 bases from V and 3 from J; bases not matched to a gene: 8. Looked up from germline, CDR1 is SGHRS and CDR2 is YFSETQ. The CDR3 DNA reads TGCGCCAGCAGCTCCGGGACAGGGGTAATGGCTAATGAAAAACTGTTTTTT. It is translated as CASSSGTGVMANEKLFF. Full variable domain (remainder filled in from reference TRBV5-1 and TRBJ1-4): KAGVTQTPRYLIKTRGQQVTLSCSPISGHRSVSWYQQTPGQGLQFLFEYFSETQRNKGNFPGRFSGRQFSNSRSEMNVSTLELGDSALYLCASSSGTGVMANEKLFFGSGTQLSVL.

CDR3 region: CASSQDRAGEAFF. CDR3 DNA: TGCGCCAGCAGCCAAGACCGGGCGGGGGAAGCTTTCTTT. The rearrangement uses TRBV4-3 and TRBJ1-1, with unresolved D. The length of the CDR3 is 13 residues. Per germline, CDR1 LGHNA and CDR2 YSLEER. V lost 0 bases, J lost 8 bases, and 10 bases lay in between.

The chain combines TRBV7-9 with TRBJ2-5; 7 positions match TRBD1. The V segment lost 5 bases and the J segment 13 bases; nucleotides outside the gene matches: 10. The V gene's germline CDR1 is SEHNR and CDR2 FQNEAQ (reference sequence). The CDR3 spans 12 residues. The CDR3 reads CASSLMGTVLYF. CDR3 nucleotides: TGTGCCAGCAGCCTAATGGGGACAGTGCTGTACTTC.